These 10 T cell receptor beta chains share one sample of origin, sequenced in a study of cytomegalovirus exposure and HLA in healthy donors (dated by TCRdb to 2016 to 2017). Library generation was performed with the immunoSEQ multiplex PCR assay. For the multiplex PCR, a mixture combining 60 forward primers for TCR Vbeta segments and 13 reverse primers for TCR Jbeta segments was used. TCRdb limited this immuneACCESS table to in-frame rearrangements with V and J called. A share of clones is missing; checked studies link under half to unresolved V genes, and the rest is unexplained. The table for this sample lists about 140,000 clones; 77% of them were counted only once. The ten largest clonotypes hold approximately 5% of the sample. Source material: PBMCs. Every receptor here comes from a woman in her forties or fifties in good health and CMV-seronegative.

This clone was observed a handful of times. This chain joins TRBV2 and TRBJ2-1; 9 bases fit TRBD2. This CDR3 is 13 amino acids long. Germline CDR1 SNHLY, CDR2 FYNNEI. The junction had 8 bases not matched to a gene; V was cut back by 7 bases and J by 10 bases. The DNA for the CDR3 is TGTGCCAGCACCCAACATAGCGGGGGCGAGCAGTTCTTC. This codes for CASTQHSGGEQFF.

The chain carries TRBV19 and TRBJ1-2, with D perhaps TRBD1 (5 bases). V was shortened by 3 bases and J by 3 bases, with 11 bases between the two germline ends. The germline gives CDR1 LNHDA, CDR2 SQIVND (reference sequence). CDR3 length: 14 residues. For the CDR3, the DNA is TGTGCCAGTAGTATTCCGACAGAATACTATGGCTACACCTTC. Its translation: CASSIPTEYYGYTF.

A few counts support this clone. The chain recombines TRBV29-1 with TRBJ2-5, with 7 bases identical to TRBD2. Germline loops: CDR1 SQVTM, CDR2 ANQGSEA. This CDR3 spans 15 amino acids. Trimming cost V 7 bases and J 5 bases; bases outside gene matches: 16. The CDR3 DNA follows: TGCAGCGGGGGGAGCGGGGTCTCTGTGGGGGAGACCCAGTACTTC. It encodes CSGGSGVSVGETQYF.

The chain has TRBV7-8 and TRBJ1-1, with D possibly being TRBD1 (5 bases). This CDR3 has 15 residues. Per the germline V gene, CDR1 is SGHVS and CDR2 is FQNEAQ. V was cut by 1 base and J by 5 bases, with 14 bases left in between. CDR3 loop: CASSLESSGVTEAFF. Written as DNA, the CDR3 is TGTGCCAGCAGCTTAGAGTCCTCGGGGGTAACTGAAGCTTTCTTT.

The count of this clone is one. The J gene is TRBJ1-6, the V gene TRBV5-1, with 7 bases identical to TRBD1. This CDR3 spans 15 amino acids. J gave up 9 bases and V 4 bases, and 10 bases lay outside the gene matches. CDR1 and CDR2 from the germline V gene are SGHRS and YFSETQ. In DNA form, the CDR3 reads TGCGCCAGCAGCCCGCGACAGGGTACGGGTTCACCCCTCCACTTT. Translated: CASSPRQGTGSPLHF. The full variable domain, with the rest looked up from reference TRBV5-1 and TRBJ1-6, is KAGVTQTPRYLIKTRGQQVTLSCSPISGHRSVSWYQQTPGQGLQFLFEYFSETQRNKGNFPGRFSGRQFSNSRSEMNVSTLELGDSALYLCASSPRQGTGSPLHFGNGTRLTVT.

The J gene is TRBJ1-2, the V gene TRBV28; D gene uncertain. V lost 6 bases and J 3 bases, leaving 8 bases between the germline ends. Per the germline V gene, CDR1 is MDHEN and CDR2 is SYDVKM. The CDR3 has 12 residues. CDR3 residues: CASSTVDYGYTF. DNA for the CDR3: TGTGCCAGCAGCACTGTGGACTATGGCTACACCTTC.

This chain links TRBV11-2 with TRBJ2-2; D not certain. The length of the CDR3 is 13 residues. Germline values: CDR1 SGHAT, CDR2 FQNNGV. V lost 7 bases, J lost 5 bases, and 11 bases lay in between. The CDR3 reads CASIQAPTGELFF. The CDR3 DNA reads TGTGCCAGCATCCAAGCCCCTACCGGGGAGCTGTTTTTT.

The rearrangement joins TRBV5-6 to TRBJ1-1, with D maybe TRBD1 (5 bases). CDR1 is SGHDT, CDR2 YYEEEE, per germline. The V gene lost 4 bases and the J gene lost 6 bases, with 13 bases spanning the gap. The CDR3 is made up of 13 amino acids. The CDR3 region is CASSRSGMAEAFF. CDR3 sequence (DNA): TGTGCCAGCAGCAGGTCAGGGATGGCTGAAGCTTTCTTT.

The gene calls are TRBV5-1 and TRBJ1-1; the D gene is possibly TRBD1 (6 bases). This CDR3 is built from 14 residues. V was clipped by 1 base and J by 0 bases, with 7 bases between them. Germline CDR1 reads SGHRS; CDR2 reads YFSETQ. The CDR3 loop is CASSLRQVNTEAFF. Written as DNA, the CDR3 is TGCGCCAGCAGCTTGCGACAGGTGAACACTGAAGCTTTCTTT. Looking up the rest from reference TRBV5-1 and TRBJ1-1 gives the full variable domain: KAGVTQTPRYLIKTRGQQVTLSCSPISGHRSVSWYQQTPGQGLQFLFEYFSETQRNKGNFPGRFSGRQFSNSRSEMNVSTLELGDSALYLCASSLRQVNTEAFFGQGTRLTVV.

V is TRBV19 and J is TRBJ1-4, with 10 bases that match TRBD1. V shed 9 bases and J 9 bases; nucleotides not matched to a gene: 4. CDR1 is LNHDA and CDR2 is SQIVND in the germline V gene (reference sequence). The CDR3 has 12 residues. Written as DNA, the CDR3 is TGTGCCAGCGCTGACAGGGGGCAAAAACTGTTTTTT. Translated, it gives CASADRGQKLFF.